The 13 T cell receptor beta chains below were found in one sample sequenced in a study of PD-1 blockade in classical Hodgkin lymphoma. All patients experienced relapse after autologous stem cell transplantation, and brentuximab vedotin exposure was variable. Only in-frame clones appear in the TCRdb table, and some are missing; sequencing was by immunoSEQ multiplex PCR. The profile covers 13,000 to 15,000 clones, with 70% to 85% appearing a single time and approximately 25% taken by the ten largest. The sample was peripheral blood mononuclear cells (PBMCs), taken at baseline. These receptors were taken from a human donor with classical Hodgkin lymphoma.

The chain employs TRBV7-7 and TRBJ2-6; 7 bases align to TRBD2. Germline V gives CDR1 SSHAT, CDR2 FNYEAQ (reference sequence). The CDR3 runs 16 residues. The CDR3 reads CASGSGRVSGANVLTF. DNA of the CDR3: TGTGCTAGCGGATCTGGGAGGGTCTCTGGGGCCAACGTCCTGACTTTC.

The chain employs TRBV5-5 and TRBJ1-3; D call uncertain. CDR1 is SGHKS, CDR2 YYEKEE, per germline (reference sequence). The CDR3 spans 16 residues. Trimming pared 0 bases from V and 2 bases from J, leaving 12 bases between. The CDR3 protein is CASSLGGSPTGNTIYF. Here the CDR3 DNA reads TGTGCCAGCAGCTTGGGTGGGTCACCGACTGGAAACACCATATATTTT.

V usage is TRBV5-4 and J usage is TRBJ2-3; D is ambiguous. V gave up 2 bases and J gave up 5 bases, with 12 bases separating them. This CDR3 contains 14 residues. Looked up from germline, CDR1 is SGHNT and CDR2 is YYREEE (reference sequence). As DNA, the CDR3 is TGTGCCAGCAGCTTACTCGATAGACGAGATACGCAGTATTTT. Residues: CASSLLDRRDTQYF. Combining the CDR3 with reference TRBV5-4 and TRBJ2-3 gives the whole variable domain ETGVTQSPTHLIKTRGQQVTLRCSSQSGHNTVSWYQQALGQGPQFIFQYYREEENGRGNFPPRFSGLQFPNYSSELNVNALELDDSALYLCASSLLDRRDTQYFGPGTRLTVL.

V and J are TRBV4-1 and TRBJ2-7; TRBD2 might be the D (5 bases). From germline, CDR1 is MGHRA and CDR2 YSYEKL. CDR3 length: 13 residues. V lost 2 bases to trimming and J lost 3 bases, with 8 bases between them. CDR3 in amino acids: CASSQIALYEQYF. As DNA, the CDR3 is TGCGCCAGCAGCCAAATAGCGCTCTACGAGCAGTACTTC.

The sample holds one count of this clone. CDR3: CASSQDGSRYNSPLHF. Written as DNA, the CDR3 is TGCGCCAGCAGCCAAGATGGTTCGCGGTATAATTCACCCCTCCACTTT. The gene calls are TRBV4-3 and TRBJ1-6; D remains unclear. V lost 0 bases, J lost 4 bases, and 10 bases lay in between. This CDR3 is 16 amino acids long. Germline CDR1 is LGHNA and CDR2 is YSLEER.

In this sample, this clone turned up a few times. The chain has TRBV9 and TRBJ2-5; D ambiguous. The V and J ends lost 0 bases and 4 bases respectively, with 10 bases between them. CDR3 length: 14 amino acids. Germline CDR1 SGDLS, CDR2 YYNGEE. Here the CDR3 DNA reads TGTGCCAGCAGCGTAGGAGTGGGTTCAGAGACCCAGTACTTC. Protein: CASSVGVGSETQYF. Using reference TRBV9 and TRBJ2-5 for the parts outside the CDR3, the full variable domain is DSGVTQTPKHLITATGQRVTLRCSPRSGDLSVYWYQQSLDQGLQFLIQYYNGEERAKGNILERFSAQQFPDLHSELNLSSLELGDSALYFCASSVGVGSETQYFGPGTRLLVL.

The chain combines TRBV6-1 with TRBJ2-7; 11 bases match TRBD1. Trimming at V came to 10 bases and at J to 7 bases, leaving 9 bases not matched to a gene. This CDR3 has 13 residues. From germline, CDR1 is MNHNS and CDR2 SASEGT. CDR3 sequence reads: CATEGQGAREQYF. CDR3 nucleotides: TGTGCCACCGAAGGACAGGGGGCGAGAGAGCAGTACTTC.

The V and J genes are TRBV4-1 and TRBJ2-5; possibly TRBD2 for D (6 bases). This CDR3 region has 13 residues. Trimming removed 2 bases from V and 4 bases from J, with 8 bases in between. The V gene's germline CDR1 is MGHRA and CDR2 YSYEKL. CDR3: CASSQWRGETQYF. The CDR3 nucleotides are TGCGCCAGCAGCCAATGGCGGGGAGAGACCCAGTACTTC.

The chain has TRBV5-1 and TRBJ2-3; 8 nucleotides line up with TRBD2. Germline values: CDR1 SGHRS, CDR2 YFSETQ. V lost 7 bases and J lost 5; bases outside the gene matches: 9. This CDR3 comprises 14 residues. CDR3 amino acids: CASRPGGQRDTQYF. In nucleotides, the CDR3 is TGCGCCAGCCGGCCGGGGGGGCAAAGAGATACGCAGTATTTT.

The J gene is TRBJ2-5, the V gene TRBV2, with D possibly TRBD2 on 6 matching bases. Looked up from germline, CDR1 is SNHLY and CDR2 is FYNNEI. The V gene lost 7 bases and the J gene lost 5 bases, with 8 bases spanning the gap. The length of the CDR3 is 11 residues. The CDR3 DNA is TGTGCCAGCATTCGGGAGGAGACCCAGTACTTC. Protein sequence: CASIREETQYF.

This clone appeared once. The chain couples TRBV18 to TRBJ2-1, with D tentatively TRBD1 or TRBD2 (5 bases each). This CDR3 has 15 amino acids. Germline V gives CDR1 KGHSH, CDR2 LQKENI. V was shortened by 3 bases and J by 6 bases, with 15 bases between the two germline ends. The CDR3 protein is CASSPYGGKGNEQFF. The CDR3 region has the DNA TGTGCCAGCTCACCTTATGGGGGAAAGGGCAATGAGCAGTTCTTC.

The chain has TRBV7-2 and TRBJ2-7, with D hard to call. Germline lookup yields CDR1 SGHTA and CDR2 FQGNSA. This CDR3 contains 12 residues. Deletions cut 2 bases from V and 4 bases from J, with 6 bases between. For the CDR3, the DNA is TGTGCCAGCAGCTTAAATGGGTACGAGCAGTACTTC. Protein sequence: CASSLNGYEQYF. Full variable domain (missing parts from reference TRBV7-2 and TRBJ2-7): GAGVSQSPSNKVTEKGKDVELRCDPISGHTALYWYRQSLGQGLEFLIYFQGNSAPDKSGLPSDRFSAERTGGSVSTLTIQRTQQEDSAVYLCASSLNGYEQYFGPGTRLTVT.

The chain has TRBV11-2 and TRBJ1-2; D perhaps matches TRBD1 (5 bases). The CDR3 covers 13 residues. In germline, CDR1 is SGHAT, CDR2 FQNNGV. The V and J ends lost 4 bases and 7 bases respectively, with 13 bases between them. CDR3 bases: TGTGCCAGCAGCTCATTTTCGGGGCGTGGCTACACCTTC. It encodes CASSSFSGRGYTF. Supplemented by reference TRBV11-2 and TRBJ1-2, the full variable domain reads EAGVAQSPRYKIIEKRQSVAFWCNPISGHATLYWYQQILGQGPKLLIQFQNNGVVDDSQLPKDRFSAERLKGVDSTLKIQPAKLEDSAVYLCASSSFSGRGYTFGSGTRLTVV.